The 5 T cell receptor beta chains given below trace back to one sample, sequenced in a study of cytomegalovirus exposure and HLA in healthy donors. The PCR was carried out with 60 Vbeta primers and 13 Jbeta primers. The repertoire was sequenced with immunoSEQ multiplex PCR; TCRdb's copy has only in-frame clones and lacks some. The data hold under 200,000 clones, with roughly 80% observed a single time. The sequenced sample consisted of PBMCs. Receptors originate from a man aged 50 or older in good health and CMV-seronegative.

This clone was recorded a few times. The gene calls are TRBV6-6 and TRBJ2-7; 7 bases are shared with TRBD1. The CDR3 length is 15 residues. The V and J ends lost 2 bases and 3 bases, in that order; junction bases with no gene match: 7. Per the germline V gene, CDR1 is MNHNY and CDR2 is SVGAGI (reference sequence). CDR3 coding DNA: TGTGCCAGCAGTTACCCCGGGGACAGATTCTACGAGCAGTACTTC. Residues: CASSYPGDRFYEQYF.

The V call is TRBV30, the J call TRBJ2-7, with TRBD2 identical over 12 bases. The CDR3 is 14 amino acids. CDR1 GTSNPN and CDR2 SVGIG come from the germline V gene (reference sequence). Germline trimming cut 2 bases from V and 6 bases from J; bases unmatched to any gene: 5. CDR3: CAWSSSGGAFEQYF. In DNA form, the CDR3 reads TGTGCCTGGAGTTCTAGCGGGGGGGCCTTCGAGCAGTACTTC.

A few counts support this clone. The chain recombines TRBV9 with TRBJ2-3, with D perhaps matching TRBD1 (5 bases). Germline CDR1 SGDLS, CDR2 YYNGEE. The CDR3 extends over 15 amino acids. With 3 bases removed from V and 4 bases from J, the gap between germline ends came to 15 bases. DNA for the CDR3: TGTGCCAGCAGCGCCAGAGGAGACAGAGCAGATACGCAGTATTTT. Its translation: CASSARGDRADTQYF.

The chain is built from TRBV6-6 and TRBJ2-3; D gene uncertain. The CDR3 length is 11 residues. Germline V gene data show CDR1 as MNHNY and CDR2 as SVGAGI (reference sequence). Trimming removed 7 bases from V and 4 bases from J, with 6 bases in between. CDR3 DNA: TGTGCCAGCAAACTCTCAGATACGCAGTATTTT. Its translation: CASKLSDTQYF.

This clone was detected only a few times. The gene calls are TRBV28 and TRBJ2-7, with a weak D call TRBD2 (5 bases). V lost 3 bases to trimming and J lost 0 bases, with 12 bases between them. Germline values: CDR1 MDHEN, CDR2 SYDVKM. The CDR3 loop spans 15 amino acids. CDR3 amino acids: CASSFGSGSSYEQYF. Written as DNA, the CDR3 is TGTGCCAGCAGTTTTGGTTCGGGGAGCTCCTACGAGCAGTACTTC.